The 17 T cell receptor beta chains below come from one sample, sequenced in a study of vaccination effects on CD4 cells after COVID-19. These receptors' antigens are unknown. Measured with immunoSEQ multiplex PCR; TCRdb has only the in-frame clones, and not every one. Seen here are more than 12,000 clones, 75% observed once, and the top ten hold approximately 23%. Sequencing was preceded by expansion of antigen-specific CD4+ T cells with viral peptide pools in the ViraFEST assay. When around nine days of culture had elapsed, CD4+ T cells were isolated. Participants were given two doses of BNT162b2 or mRNA-1273 vaccine. The input for sequencing was CD4+ T cells from PBMCs cultured with HCoV-NL63 spike peptides, taken after COVID-19 vaccination. Receptors were obtained from a human donor who received a COVID-19 vaccine.

The J gene is TRBJ2-2, the V gene TRBV19; D may be TRBD2 (5 bases). The germline V and J ends were trimmed by 6 bases and 4 bases, with 9 bases remaining between them. Germline V gene lookup returns CDR1 LNHDA and CDR2 SQIVND (reference sequence). CDR3 length: 13 amino acids. The CDR3 loop reads CASSPRGTGELFF. CDR3 in DNA: TGTGCCAGTAGCCCTCGGGGCACCGGGGAGCTGTTTTTT. The entire variable domain, with the rest obtained from reference TRBV19 and TRBJ2-2, is as follows: DGGITQSPKYLFRKEGQNVTLSCEQNLNHDAMYWYRQDPGQGLRLIYYSQIVNDFQKGDIAEGYSVSREKKESFPLTVTSAQKNPTAFYLCASSPRGTGELFFGEGSRLTVL.

This chain joins TRBV18 and TRBJ2-2; D may correspond to TRBD1 or TRBD2 (5 bases each). The V end lost 2 bases, the J end lost 1 base, and 8 bases lay between the germline ends. The CDR3 consists of 15 residues. CDR1 and CDR2 from the germline V gene are KGHSH and LQKENI. The CDR3, as DNA: TGTGCCAGCTCACCAACGAGGGGGAACACCGGGGAGCTGTTTTTT. As protein: CASSPTRGNTGELFF.

The chain recombines TRBV7-2 with TRBJ1-6; D perhaps matches TRBD1 (5 bases). The germline gives CDR1 SGHTA, CDR2 FQGNSA. This CDR3 has 16 residues. The germline V and J ends were trimmed by 2 bases and 7 bases, with 15 bases remaining between them. DNA for the CDR3: TGTGCCAGCAGCTTATCAGGGCTCTTGGGGAATTCACCCCTCCACTTT. Protein sequence: CASSLSGLLGNSPLHF.

The chain has TRBV27 and TRBJ2-1; D is uncertain. Germline V gives CDR1 MNHEY, CDR2 SMNVEV (reference sequence). The germline V and J ends were trimmed by 6 bases and 1 base, with 7 bases remaining between them. This CDR3 is 13 amino acids long. CDR3 sequence: CASRARSYNEQFF. For the CDR3, the DNA is TGTGCCAGCAGGGCGAGGTCCTACAATGAGCAGTTCTTC.

V gene TRBV3-1 (or the pseudogene TRBV3-2) combines with J gene TRBJ1-1, with a tentative D call TRBD1 (5 bases). Trimming shortened V by 2 bases and J by 5 bases, and 15 bases separated the two germline ends. The CDR3 covers 15 residues. CDR1 and CDR2 from the germline V gene are LGHDT and YNNKEL (reference sequence). The CDR3 region is CASSQMGRVRTEAFF. Written as DNA, the CDR3 is TGTGCCAGCAGCCAAATGGGCAGGGTACGAACTGAAGCTTTCTTT.

This clone was detected once. This chain links TRBV7-5 with TRBJ1-1. TRBV7-5 is labeled a pseudogene. The CDR3 runs 16 residues. The CDR3 sequence is CARSFEETKLNTEAFF. DNA for the CDR3: TGTGCCAGAAGCTTCGAGGAGACGAAGTTGAACACTGAAGCTTTCTTT.

The chain recombines TRBV21-1 with TRBJ2-3. TRBV21-1 is recorded as a pseudogene. This CDR3 contains 15 residues. The CDR3 sequence is CASSKSRVHSDTQYF. The DNA for the CDR3 is TGTGCCAGCAGCAAAAGTAGGGTGCATTCGGATACGCAGTATTTT.

The chain employs TRBV3-1 (or the pseudogene TRBV3-2) and TRBJ1-1; perhaps TRBD1 as D (6 bases). V lost 0 bases, J lost 0 bases, and 17 bases lay in between. Looked up from germline, CDR1 is LGHDT and CDR2 is YNNKEL (reference sequence). The CDR3 runs to 18 residues. The CDR3 nucleotides are TGTGCCAGCAGCCAAGATCGGTTAGGGGGAGTTATGAACACTGAAGCTTTCTTT. Translated: CASSQDRLGGVMNTEAFF.

In this sample, this clone turned up once. J is TRBJ1-2 and V is TRBV6-5; D call uncertain. The V end was cut by 7 bases, the J end by 1 base, with 10 bases between. This CDR3 contains 13 residues. Germline assignment: CDR1 MNHEY and CDR2 SVGAGI. This CDR3 is CASTLENNYGYTF. In DNA, the CDR3 is TGTGCCAGCACCTTAGAGAATAACTATGGCTACACCTTC.

This rearrangement joins TRBV5-5 to TRBJ2-3; D uncertain. V was pared by 4 bases and J by 0 bases, with 12 bases between. Germline V gene data show CDR1 as SGHKS and CDR2 as YYEKEE (reference sequence). CDR3 size: 15 residues. CDR3 sequence (DNA): TGTGCCAGCAGCGTAGCCCCCCGAAGCACAGATACGCAGTATTTT. This translates into CASSVAPRSTDTQYF.

The chain combines TRBV27 with TRBJ2-7; TRBD2 aligns across 14 bases. There are 15 residues in the CDR3. Germline V gene sequence: CDR1 MNHEY, CDR2 SMNVEV (reference sequence). Losses at the gene ends were 5 bases for V and 3 bases for J; bases not matched to a gene: 3. The CDR3 bases are TGTGCCAGCAGTCCGGGACTAGCGGGGGACTACGAGCAGTACTTC. Translated: CASSPGLAGDYEQYF.

The chain combines TRBV4-1 with TRBJ1-3; D perhaps matches TRBD1 (6 bases). This CDR3 has 18 residues. Germline CDR1 and CDR2: MGHRA and YSYEKL. Trimming stripped 4 bases from V and 0 bases from J, with 19 bases between. The CDR3 region is CASSRARGPLTSGNTIYF. CDR3 DNA: TGCGCCAGCAGCCGAGCCCGGGGGCCTCTCACCTCTGGAAACACCATATATTTT.

V and J are TRBV11-2 and TRBJ2-1, with D possibly matching TRBD1 (5 bases). Germline V gene sequence: CDR1 SGHAT, CDR2 FQNNGV. The CDR3 is 14 amino acids. Trimming left V 6 bases short and J 8 bases short, with 17 bases between. The CDR3 spells CASSGAVLRYEQFF. The CDR3 DNA is TGTGCCAGCAGTGGGGCGGTGCTAAGGTATGAGCAGTTCTTC. Variable domain in full (rest from reference TRBV11-2 and TRBJ2-1): EAGVAQSPRYKIIEKRQSVAFWCNPISGHATLYWYQQILGQGPKLLIQFQNNGVVDDSQLPKDRFSAERLKGVDSTLKIQPAKLEDSAVYLCASSGAVLRYEQFFGPGTRLTVL.

The rearrangement uses TRBV9 and TRBJ1-5; D not resolved. Between the trimmed V and J ends, which lost 0 bases and 5 bases, there was a span of 9 bases. The V gene's germline CDR1 is SGDLS and CDR2 YYNGEE. The CDR3 loop spans 14 amino acids. CDR3 region: CASSVGGSDQPQHF. In nucleotides, the CDR3 is TGTGCCAGCAGCGTAGGCGGGTCGGATCAGCCCCAGCATTTT.

The CDR3 nucleotides are TGTGCCAGCACCCCCCCCCGGGGGGCCACAGATACGCAGTATTTT. Translating gives CASTPPRGATDTQYF. This rearrangement joins TRBV6-5 to TRBJ2-3; a possible D gene is TRBD2 (7 bases). The CDR3 runs to 15 residues. CDR1 and CDR2 (germline): MNHEY, SVGAGI. V lost 7 bases and J 2 bases, leaving 16 bases between the germline ends.

This clone was observed a handful of times. The V gene is TRBV3-1 (or the pseudogene TRBV3-2), the J gene TRBJ2-7; weak D call: TRBD1 (5 bases). Per germline, CDR1 LGHDT and CDR2 YNNKEL (reference sequence). The CDR3 has 14 amino acids. V lost 0 bases to trimming and J lost 2 bases, with 8 bases between them. As DNA, the CDR3 is TGTGCCAGCAGCCAAGAGGGGCAGACCTACGAGCAGTACTTC. Its translation is CASSQEGQTYEQYF.

This clone was observed a few times. This chain uses TRBV7-8 with TRBJ2-2; TRBD1 might be the D (6 bases). Trimming left V 1 base short and J 0 bases short, with 15 bases between. The V gene's germline CDR1 is SGHVS and CDR2 FQNEAQ. CDR3 length: 18 amino acids. The CDR3: CASSLGVPAGANTGELFF. The CDR3 DNA reads TGTGCCAGCAGCTTAGGGGTTCCGGCAGGGGCGAACACCGGGGAGCTGTTTTTT.